This TCR beta chain comes out of a study of T cell responses to AZD1222 COVID-19 vaccine. V was shortened by 2 bases and J by 0 bases, with 4 bases between the two germline ends. Germline CDR1 is SGHTA and CDR2 is FQGTGA. The CDR3 is 13 amino acids. Clones were sequenced by immunoSEQ multiplex PCR, and TCRdb holds only the in-frame ones, with some missing. The sample yields about 260,000 clones, over 90% seen once. Findings and limits, study-wide: Only six or seven AZD1222 recipients tested seropositive at baseline. Reports say nearly half of spike-specific TCRs go after unmutated variant regions. The donor cohort was predominantly white British with a female majority, and clonal diversity may have been underestimated.

For this clone: Its antigen is as yet unknown. Within the sample, other DNA sequences also encode this same CDR3.

The chain combines TRBV7-3 with TRBJ1-1; D is uncertain. This clonotype was sampled from an adult in good health. The sequenced sample was peripheral blood, obtained on day 0 of AZD1222 vaccination. CDR3 in DNA: TGTGCCAGCAGCTTACGAATGAACACTGAAGCTTTCTTT. Protein: CASSLRMNTEAFF.